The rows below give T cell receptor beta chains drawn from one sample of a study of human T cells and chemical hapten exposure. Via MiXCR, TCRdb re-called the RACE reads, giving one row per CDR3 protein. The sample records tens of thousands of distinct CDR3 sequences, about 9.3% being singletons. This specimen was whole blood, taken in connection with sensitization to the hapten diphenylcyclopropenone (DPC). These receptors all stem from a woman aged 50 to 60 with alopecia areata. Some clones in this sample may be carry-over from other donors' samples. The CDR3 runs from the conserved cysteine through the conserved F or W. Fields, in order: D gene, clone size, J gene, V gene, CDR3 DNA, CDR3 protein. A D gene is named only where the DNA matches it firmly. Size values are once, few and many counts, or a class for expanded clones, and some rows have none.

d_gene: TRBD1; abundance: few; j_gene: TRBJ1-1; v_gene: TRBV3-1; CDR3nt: TGTGCCAGCAGGGCTCACAGGGGGTCCTTAGGCCTGAACACTGAAGCTTTCTTT; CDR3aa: CASRAHRGSLGLNTEAFF
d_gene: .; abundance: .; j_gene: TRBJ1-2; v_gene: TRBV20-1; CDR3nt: TGCAGTGCTGCAACCATCCAGGGGTTTGACTATGGCTACACCTTC; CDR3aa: CSAATIQGFDYGYTF
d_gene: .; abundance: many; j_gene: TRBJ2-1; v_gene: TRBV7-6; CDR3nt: TGTGCCAGCAGCTCCAACTGGGGGACTCTATACAATGAGCAGTTCTTC; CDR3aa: CASSSNWGTLYNEQFF
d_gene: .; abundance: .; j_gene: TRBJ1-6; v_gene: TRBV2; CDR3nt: TGTGCCAGCAGTGAACTTAGGGATCATTCACCCCTCCACTTT; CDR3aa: CASSELRDHSPLHF
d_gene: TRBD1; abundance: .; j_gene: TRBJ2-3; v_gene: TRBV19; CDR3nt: TGTGCCAGTGGTGTTGCAGGGGGCGTAGATACGCAGTATTTT; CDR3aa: CASGVAGGVDTQYF
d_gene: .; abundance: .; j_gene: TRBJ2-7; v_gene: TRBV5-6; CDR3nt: TGTGCCAGCAGCTTGACCGGGACATCCTACGAGCAGTACTTC; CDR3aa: CASSLTGTSYEQYF
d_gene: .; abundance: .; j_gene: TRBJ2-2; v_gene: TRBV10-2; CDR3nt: TGCGCCAGTATACGACAGCCTAACACCGGGGAGCTGTTTTTT; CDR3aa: CASIRQPNTGELFF
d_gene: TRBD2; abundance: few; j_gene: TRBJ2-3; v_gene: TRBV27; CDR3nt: TGTGCCAGCAGTTTGCGCGCGGGAGTGGCAGATACGCAGTATTTT; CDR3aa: CASSLRAGVADTQYF
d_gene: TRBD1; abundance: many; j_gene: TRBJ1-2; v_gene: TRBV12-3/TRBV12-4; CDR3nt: TGTGCCAGCAGGCCAGGGGGGGGAGTAATGTACTATGGCTACACCTTC; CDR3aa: CASRPGGGVMYYGYTF
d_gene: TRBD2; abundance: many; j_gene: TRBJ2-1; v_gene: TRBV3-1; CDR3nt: TGTGCCAGCAGCCAAGGGGGCGGGAGGGCCCGGAATGAGCAGTTCTTC; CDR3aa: CASSQGGGRARNEQFF
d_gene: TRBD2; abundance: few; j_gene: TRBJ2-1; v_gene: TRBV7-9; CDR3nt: TGTGCCAGCAGCCCCCGGCGGGAGGGAGCCTACAATGAGCAGTTCTTC; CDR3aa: CASSPRREGAYNEQFF
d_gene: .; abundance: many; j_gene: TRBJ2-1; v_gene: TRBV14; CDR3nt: TGTGCCAGCAGCCAATTCCGCCTAGACTTTGGTAATGAGCAGTTCTTC; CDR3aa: CASSQFRLDFGNEQFF
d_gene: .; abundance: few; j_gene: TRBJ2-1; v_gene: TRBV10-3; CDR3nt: TGTGCCATCAGTGAGTCGATAGCTGGCGAGCAGTTCTTC; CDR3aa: CAISESIAGEQFF
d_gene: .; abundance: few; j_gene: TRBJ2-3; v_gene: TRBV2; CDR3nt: TGTGCCAGCACGCTCCTCCCGGGAAGCTTATTCACAGATACGCAGTATTTT; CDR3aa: CASTLLPGSLFTDTQYF
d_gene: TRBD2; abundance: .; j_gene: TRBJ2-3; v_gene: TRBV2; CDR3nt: TGTGCCAGCATGCGAGCGGGAGCGGCAGATACGCAGTATTTT; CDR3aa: CASMRAGAADTQYF
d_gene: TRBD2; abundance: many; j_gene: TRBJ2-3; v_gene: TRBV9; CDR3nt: TGTGCCAGCAGCGTAGAACTAGCGGTCACAGATACGCAGTATTTT; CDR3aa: CASSVELAVTDTQYF
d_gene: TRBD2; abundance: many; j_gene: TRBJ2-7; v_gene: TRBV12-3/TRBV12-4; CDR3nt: TGTGCCAGCAGTTTAGACGCGGGAGAAGCCTACGAGCAGTACTTC; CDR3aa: CASSLDAGEAYEQYF
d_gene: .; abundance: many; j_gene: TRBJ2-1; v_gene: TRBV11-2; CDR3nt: TGTGCCAGCAGCCTAACCGGGACTTACTCCTACAATGAGCAGTTCTTC; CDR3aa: CASSLTGTYSYNEQFF
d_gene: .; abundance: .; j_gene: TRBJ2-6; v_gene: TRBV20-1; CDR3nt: TGCAGTGCCTCCCCCCGGGCAGGGCTGTCTGGGGCCAACGTCCTGACTTTC; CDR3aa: CSASPRAGLSGANVLTF
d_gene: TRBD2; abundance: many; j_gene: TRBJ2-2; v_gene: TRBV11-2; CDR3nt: TGTGCCAGCAGCCGGACTAGCGGAGGCCCCAACACCGGGGAGCTGTTTTTT; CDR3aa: CASSRTSGGPNTGELFF
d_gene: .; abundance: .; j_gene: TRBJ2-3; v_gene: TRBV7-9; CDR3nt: TGTGCCACTTCTTTCGTAGGTAGCGGAGGTCCAGATACGCAGTATTTT; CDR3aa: CATSFVGSGGPDTQYF
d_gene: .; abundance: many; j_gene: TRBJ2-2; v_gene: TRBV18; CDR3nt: TGTGCCAGCTCACCAGGAGCGGTCGAGAACACCGGGGAGCTGTTTTTT; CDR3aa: CASSPGAVENTGELFF
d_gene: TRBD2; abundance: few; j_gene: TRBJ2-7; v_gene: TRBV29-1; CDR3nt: TGCAGCGTTGAAATGGGCGGGAGCTCCTACGAGCAGTACTTC; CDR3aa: CSVEMGGSSYEQYF
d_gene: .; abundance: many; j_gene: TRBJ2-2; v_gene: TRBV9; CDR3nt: TGTGCCAGCAGCGTACAGGGGAACGGGGAGCTGTTTTTT; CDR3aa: CASSVQGNGELFF
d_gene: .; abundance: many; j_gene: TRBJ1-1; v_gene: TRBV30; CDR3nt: TGTGCCTGGAGAGTCGGGGATCCTAGGAACACTGAAGCTTTCTTT; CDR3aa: CAWRVGDPRNTEAFF
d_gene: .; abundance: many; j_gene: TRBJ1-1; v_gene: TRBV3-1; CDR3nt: TGTGCCAGCAGCCAAGATTACACCTTGAACACTGAAGCTTTCTTT; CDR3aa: CASSQDYTLNTEAFF
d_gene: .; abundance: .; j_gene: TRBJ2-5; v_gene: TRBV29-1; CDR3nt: TGCAGCGTTGCTGCCTGGGTTGGCCAAGAGACCCAGTACTTC; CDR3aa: CSVAAWVGQETQYF
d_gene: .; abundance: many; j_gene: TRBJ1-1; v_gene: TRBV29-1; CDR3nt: TGCAGCGCAAAACCGATGAACACTGAAGCTTTCTTT; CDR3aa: CSAKPMNTEAFF
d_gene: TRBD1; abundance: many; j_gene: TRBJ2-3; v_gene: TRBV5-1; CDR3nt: TGCGCCAGCAGCTTGGCCGAGGGACAGGGGGCAGGAGATACGCAGTATTTT; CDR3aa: CASSLAEGQGAGDTQYF
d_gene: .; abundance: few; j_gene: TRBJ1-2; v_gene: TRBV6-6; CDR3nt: TGTGCCAGCAGTTCCCGTGAGCAGGGCGGCTATGGCTACACCTTC; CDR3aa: CASSSREQGGYGYTF
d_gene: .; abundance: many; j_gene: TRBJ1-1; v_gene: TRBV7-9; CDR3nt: TGTGCCAGCAGCTTAGCAGGACGTGAAGCTTTCTTT; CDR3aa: CASSLAGREAFF
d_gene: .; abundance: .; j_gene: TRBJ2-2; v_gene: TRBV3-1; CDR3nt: TGTGCCAGCAGCCAATCGCTAGCTCCCACCGGGGAGCTGTTTTTT; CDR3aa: CASSQSLAPTGELFF
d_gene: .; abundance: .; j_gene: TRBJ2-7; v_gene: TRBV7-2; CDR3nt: TGTGCCAGCAGCTTGGACTCTTTAACTAGAGAGGAGTACTTC; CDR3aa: CASSLDSLTREEYF
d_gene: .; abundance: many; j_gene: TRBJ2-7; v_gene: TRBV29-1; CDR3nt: TGCAGCGTTGAACGTTCCGGGGGCGAGCAGTACTTC; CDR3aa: CSVERSGGEQYF
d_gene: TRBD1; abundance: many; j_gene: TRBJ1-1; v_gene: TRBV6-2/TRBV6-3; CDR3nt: TGTGCCAGCACGCAAGACAGGGCGTCGACTGAAGCTTTCTTT; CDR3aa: CASTQDRASTEAFF
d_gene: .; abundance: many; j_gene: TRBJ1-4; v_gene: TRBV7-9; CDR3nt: TGTGCCAGCAGCCCCACCCCCCTTGGAAAACTGTTTTTT; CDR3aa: CASSPTPLGKLFF
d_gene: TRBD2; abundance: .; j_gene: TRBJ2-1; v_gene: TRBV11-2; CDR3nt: TGTGCCAGCAGCTTAGGACTAGCGGCCTACAATGAGCAGTTCTTC; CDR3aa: CASSLGLAAYNEQFF
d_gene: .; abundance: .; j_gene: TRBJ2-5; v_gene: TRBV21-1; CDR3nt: TGTGCCAGGAGCGGCGGGAGAGGTCAAGAGACCCAGTACTTC; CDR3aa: CARSGGRGQETQYF
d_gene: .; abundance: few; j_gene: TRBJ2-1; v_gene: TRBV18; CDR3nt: TGTGCCAGCTCACCGGGGGCGAGTGGAGAGCAGTTCTTC; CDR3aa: CASSPGASGEQFF
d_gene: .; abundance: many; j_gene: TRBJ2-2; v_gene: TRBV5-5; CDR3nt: TGTGCCAGCAGCTGGAACGTGGGAGTAGGCACCGGGGAGCTGTTTTTT; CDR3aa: CASSWNVGVGTGELFF
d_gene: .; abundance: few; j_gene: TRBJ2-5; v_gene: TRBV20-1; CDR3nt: TGCAGTGCTACCTCTGCCACGCATGATTACGGAACCCAAGAGACCCAGTACTTC; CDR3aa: CSATSATHDYGTQETQYF
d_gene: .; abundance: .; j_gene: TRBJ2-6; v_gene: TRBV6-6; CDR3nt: TGTGCCAGCAGTTACATTCGCTCTGGGGCCAACGTCCTGACTTTC; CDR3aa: CASSYIRSGANVLTF
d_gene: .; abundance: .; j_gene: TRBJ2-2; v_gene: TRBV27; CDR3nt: TGTGCCAGCAGTTTGGACAGCATCACCGGGGTGCTGTTTTTT; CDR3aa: CASSLDSITGVLFF
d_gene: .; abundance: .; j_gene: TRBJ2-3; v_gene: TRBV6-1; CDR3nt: TGTGCCAGCAGTGAACAGCCGGCAGATACGCAGTATTTT; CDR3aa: CASSEQPADTQYF
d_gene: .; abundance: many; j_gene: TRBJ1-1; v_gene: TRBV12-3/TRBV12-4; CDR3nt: TGTGCCAGCAGTTCGGGAGGGCGGCGGAACACTGAAGCTTTCTTT; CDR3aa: CASSSGGRRNTEAFF
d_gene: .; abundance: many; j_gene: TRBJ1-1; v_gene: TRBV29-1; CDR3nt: TGCAGCGTTGAAGCTTTGGGGGTGAACACTGAAGCTTTCTTT; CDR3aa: CSVEALGVNTEAFF
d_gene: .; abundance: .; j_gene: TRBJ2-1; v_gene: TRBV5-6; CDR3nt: TGTGCCAGCAGCGAGAGACAGGCGGGCTCCTACAATGAGCAGTTCTTC; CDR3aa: CASSERQAGSYNEQFF
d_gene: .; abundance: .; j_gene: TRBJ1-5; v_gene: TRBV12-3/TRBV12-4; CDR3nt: TGTGCCAGCAGTTCGGACGGCTTCAATCAGCCCCAGCATTTT; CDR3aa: CASSSDGFNQPQHF
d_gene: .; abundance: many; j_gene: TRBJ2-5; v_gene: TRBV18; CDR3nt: TGTGCCAGCTCACCAAGCGGCCAAGAGACCCAGTACTTC; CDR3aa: CASSPSGQETQYF
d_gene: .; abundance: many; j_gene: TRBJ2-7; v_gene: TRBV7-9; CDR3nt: TGTGCCAGCATGAGGATAGGATCCTACGAGCAGTACTTC; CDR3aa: CASMRIGSYEQYF
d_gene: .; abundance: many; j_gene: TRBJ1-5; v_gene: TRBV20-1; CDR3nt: TGCAGTGCTAGGGACCGCAGGAACAATCAGCCCCAGCATTTT; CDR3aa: CSARDRRNNQPQHF
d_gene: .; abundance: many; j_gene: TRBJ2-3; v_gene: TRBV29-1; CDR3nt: TGCAGCGTTGAATTGCCGGGCACGCAGTATTTT; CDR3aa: CSVELPGTQYF
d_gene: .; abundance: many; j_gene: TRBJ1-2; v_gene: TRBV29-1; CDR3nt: TGCAGCGTTGATCGGGACAACTATGGCTACACCTTC; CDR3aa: CSVDRDNYGYTF
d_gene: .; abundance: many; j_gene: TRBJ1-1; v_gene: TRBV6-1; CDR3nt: TGTGCCAGCAGTGAAAGGGGGGGGTCCACTGAAGCTTTCTTT; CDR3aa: CASSERGGSTEAFF